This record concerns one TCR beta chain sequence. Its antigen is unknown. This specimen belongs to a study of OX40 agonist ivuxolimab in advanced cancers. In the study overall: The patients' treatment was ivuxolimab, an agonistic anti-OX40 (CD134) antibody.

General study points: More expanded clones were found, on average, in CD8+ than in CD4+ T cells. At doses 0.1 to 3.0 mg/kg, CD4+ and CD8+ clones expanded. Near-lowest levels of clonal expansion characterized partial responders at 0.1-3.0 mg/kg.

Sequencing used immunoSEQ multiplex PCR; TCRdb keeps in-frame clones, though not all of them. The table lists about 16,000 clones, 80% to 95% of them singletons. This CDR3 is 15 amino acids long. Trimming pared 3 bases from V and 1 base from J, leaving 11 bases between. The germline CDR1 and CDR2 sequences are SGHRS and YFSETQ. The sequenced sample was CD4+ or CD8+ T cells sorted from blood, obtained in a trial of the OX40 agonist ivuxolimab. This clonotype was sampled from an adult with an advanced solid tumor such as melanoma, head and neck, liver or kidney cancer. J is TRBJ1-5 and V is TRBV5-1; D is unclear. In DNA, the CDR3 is TGCGCCAGCAGCTCCGACGGGAAAAGCAATCAGCCCCAGCATTTT. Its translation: CASSSDGKSNQPQHF. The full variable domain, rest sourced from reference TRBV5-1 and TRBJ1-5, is KAGVTQTPRYLIKTRGQQVTLSCSPISGHRSVSWYQQTPGQGLQFLFEYFSETQRNKGNFPGRFSGRQFSNSRSEMNVSTLELGDSALYLCASSSDGKSNQPQHFGDGTRLSIL.